The clone carrying this T cell receptor beta chain showed up just a few times. The PCR made use of 60 Vbeta and 13 Jbeta primers. TCRdb keeps only in-frame clones here, not all; method: immunoSEQ multiplex PCR. The top ten clones hold 7.8% of a sample with about 200,000 clones, about an eighth of them seen once. Looked up from germline, CDR1 is SQVTM and CDR2 is ANQGSEA. The CDR3 is 12 amino acids. V trimming: 5 bases; J trimming: 3 bases; junction bases outside the gene matches: 3. The entry originates in a study of cytomegalovirus exposure and HLA in healthy donors. The sequenced sample was PBMCs. This TCR derives from a man aged 45 to 65 in good health and CMV-seropositive. This chain connects TRBV29-1 to TRBJ1-2, with 7 bases identical to TRBD1. CDR3 in DNA: TGCAGCGTTACAGGGACAGACTATGGCTACACCTTC. This translates into CSVTGTDYGYTF.